Listed here is a single T cell receptor (beta chain). The antigen is unknown. Other DNA sequences in the same sample also yield this CDR3. The germline CDR1 and CDR2 sequences are SGHTA and FQGNSA. V was shortened by 0 bases and J by 0 bases, with 6 bases between the two germline ends. The CDR3 has 15 amino acids. The record originates from a study of cytomegalovirus exposure and HLA in healthy donors. Study-wide background: Earlier work reported approximately 110 million unique TCR beta sequences from some 180 million T cells. Study results and caveats: Earlier findings revealed that most TCR beta V segments proved productive either about 90% or about 30% of the time.

All donors participated as healthy donors of bone marrow. This PCR relied on a set of 60 Vbeta primers and 13 Jbeta primers. As processed by the authors: Around 9.9 million shared chains were among the approximately 87 million unique TCR beta chains that a later analysis counted. Clones were sequenced by immunoSEQ multiplex PCR, and TCRdb holds only the in-frame ones, with some missing. D and trimming were read from the DNA, whereas the V and J calls and clone size are those reported in that table. The data show about 38,000 clones, about nine tenths seen once. Specimen: PBMCs. V and J are TRBV7-2 and TRBJ1-3; D is possibly TRBD1 (5 bases). The TCR originated in a woman aged 40 to 49 in good health and CMV-seropositive. The CDR3: CASSLAQGSGNTIYF. The CDR3 DNA follows: TGTGCCAGCAGCTTAGCCCAGGGCTCTGGAAACACCATATATTTT.